Listed here is a single T cell receptor (beta chain). The antigen remains undetermined. This record belongs to a study of blood T cells in healthy people across ages. Study results and caveats: As naive T cell percentage varied, TCR beta diversity correlated strongly with it. PBMCs went unsorted, and a conclusive naive versus antigen-experienced comparison was therefore prevented. Long-lived and aged donors differed, with more naive CD4+ cells and higher diversity in the long-lived.

A second PCR of 7 to 11 cycles used a sample-barcoded 5' primer and a J-beta primer mix. MiXCR was run by TCRdb on the 5' RACE reads, yielding one entry per CDR3 protein. The sample consists of about 1.8 million distinct CDR3 sequences, 49% of them appearing once. This CDR3 region has 16 residues. The V gene end was trimmed by 4 bases and the J gene end by 7 bases; junction bases not matched to a gene: 16. J is TRBJ2-7 and V is TRBV12-3 or TRBV12-4; 7 positions agree with TRBD2. The sample comprised blood. This TCR derives from a woman aged 40 to 55 in good health. The CDR3 DNA follows: TGTGCCAGCAGTTGGGCCGGGACTACCCTTGACAATGAGCAGTACTTC. Its protein is CASSWAGTTLDNEQYF.